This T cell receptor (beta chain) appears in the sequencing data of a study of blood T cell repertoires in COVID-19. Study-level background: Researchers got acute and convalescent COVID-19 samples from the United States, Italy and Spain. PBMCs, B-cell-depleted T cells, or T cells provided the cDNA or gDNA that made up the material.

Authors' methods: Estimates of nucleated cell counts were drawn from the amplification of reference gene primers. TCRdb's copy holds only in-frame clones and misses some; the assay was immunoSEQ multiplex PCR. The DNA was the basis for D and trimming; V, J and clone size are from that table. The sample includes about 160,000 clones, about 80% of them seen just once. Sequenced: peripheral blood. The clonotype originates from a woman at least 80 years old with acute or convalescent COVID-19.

The CDR3 bases are TGCGCCAGCAGCTTGGATGCTAGCGGGACTGATTTCGCCAAAAACATTCAGTACTTC. It codes for CASSLDASGTDFAKNIQYF. The rearrangement links TRBV5-1 to TRBJ2-4, with TRBD2 matching 9 bases. With 0 bases clipped from V and 1 base from J, the junction kept 11 bases outside the gene matches. CDR3 length: 19 amino acids. Germline V gene lookup returns CDR1 SGHRS and CDR2 YFSETQ.